The TCR beta chain under discussion was sequenced for a study of blood T cell repertoires in COVID-19. Study information: From T cells, B-cell-depleted T cells, or PBMCs came the material, which was cDNA or gDNA.

The method was immunoSEQ multiplex PCR; TCRdb's version includes in-frame clones alone and lacks a portion of them. The table has about 350,000 clones, more than 75% seen once. Source material: PBMCs or T cells enriched from blood (not recorded which). The TCR sequence derives from a woman between 25 and 40 years old who had recovered from COVID-19.

CDR3 region: CASSPPSGQETQYF. CDR3 DNA sequence: TGTGCCAGCTCACCTCCTTCGGGGCAAGAGACCCAGTACTTC. The V call is TRBV18, the J call TRBJ2-5, with D possibly matching TRBD2 (5 bases). Germline CDR1 and CDR2: KGHSH and LQKENI. The CDR3 spans 14 residues. The V gene lost 3 bases and the J gene lost 2 bases, with 10 bases spanning the gap.